This T cell receptor beta chain appears in the sequencing data of a study of Graves' ophthalmopathy and Graves' hyperthyroidism (dated by TCRdb to the late 2010s). Regarding the study in general: Peripheral blood samples were taken at the time of initial diagnosis, before any treatment was given. In over 5 hyperthyroidism patients, the T-cell repertoire of thyroid tissue was compared with the T-cell repertoire of blood. Following sampling, methimazole starting at 30 mg daily was administered to hyperthyroidism patients, and high-dose intravenous methylprednisolone was administered to ophthalmopathy patients. To explore V-J signatures that separate ophthalmopathy from hyperthyroidism, a discovery set of about 98 patients was enrolled, consisting of about 45 with ophthalmopathy and about 60 with stable hyperthyroidism. An independent validation cohort comprised roughly 20 hyperthyroidism patients and roughly 15 patients who later progressed from hyperthyroidism to ophthalmopathy. The study used signatures of the TCR beta repertoire to tell Graves' ophthalmopathy apart from Graves' hyperthyroidism and to predict which patients would progress to ophthalmopathy. In total, around 140 blood samples were TCR-sequenced: fewer than 50 ophthalmopathy, under 85 hyperthyroidism and roughly 17 hyperthyroidism-to-ophthalmopathy patients.

For repertoire sequencing, TCR beta CDR3 regions were amplified from RNA transcripts. HTBI primers and the Qiagen OneStep RT-PCR kit were used in a first-round RT-PCR, which was followed by a second-round multiplex PCR, size selection and purification. Sequencing of the libraries was carried out on an Illumina HiSeq2000 in paired-end mode with 100 bp reads. Turning to the authors' computational methods: SOAPnuke was used to process the reads, removing any read that contained adapters or uncalled bases, had a mean Phred below 15, or lacked an exact match to the constant primer or identifier. High-quality paired reads were merged with COPE v1.2.5. Unique nucleotide sequences were defined as clonotypes and aligned to IMGT TRB V, D and J references using MiTCR v1.1. Only V-J combinations with frequency above 0.0001 were analysed, covering approximately 99% of repertoires. For each V-J combination, a TCR clonal expansion and chaos score was defined as F50 clonal expansion divided by the chaos observed in the TCRdist matrix. Welch's t-statistics and random forest were used to reduce the features to 13 V-J combinations, which were then used as input to a naive Bayes classifier. Thyroid-blood repertoire similarity was quantified with the Morisita-Horn index. Starting from the raw public reads, TCRdb applied fastp trimming at Q25, assembled clones with MiXCR and retained in-frame beta chains. Rows with a matching CDR3 protein are joined into one entry that keeps the most common DNA and genes. V and J calls and clone size were set by TCRdb, not the authors. Across this sample there are around 600,000 distinct CDR3 sequences, with about two fifths seen only once. The ten biggest clones cover more than 2.5% of the sample.

Inclusive of both ends, the CDR3 amounts to 13 amino acids. Only the CDR3 portion is preserved as DNA: 39 bases, with reading frame beginning at the first base. The germline V gene (reference sequence) sets CDR1 to LGHDT and CDR2 to YNNKEL. V is clipped by 1 base and J by 5 bases, and the sequence between their germline boundaries is 8 bases long. Overall study results and their limits: In cross-validation, the 13-signature model distinguished ophthalmopathy from stable hyperthyroidism with around 90% sensitivity and roughly 81% specificity, while in the test set the corresponding values were about 80% and 75%. In validation, the model predicted ophthalmopathy progression with about 71% sensitivity and roughly 78% specificity; eleven to twelve predicted patients were CT-confirmed with GO in a median of around 6 months. Most expanded thyroid clonotypes with a frequency above 0.001 also appeared in blood, which suggests that blood repertoires may reflect the immune response in the thyroid. Sample size was not predetermined statistically, and investigators were not blinded to group allocation.

This clonotype appeared once. The clone's antigen remains unknown. The conserved final phenylalanine or tryptophan is absent from the CDR3, which likely points to a read error. Ophthalmopathy patients were characterized by moderately to severely active disease, a Clinical Activity Score of at least 3, a NOSPECS grade of at least 4, and a disease duration under 3 months. Anyone with other autoimmune diseases, uncontrolled infections, pregnancy or lactation was excluded from the study. Clinical symptoms, serum thyroxine, TRAb, thyroid ultrasound and orbital computed tomography formed the basis of the diagnosis. Ficoll-Paque density gradient centrifugation was used to isolate PBMCs from around 10 ml of fresh peripheral blood. Trizol reagent was used to extract the total RNA, and its quality was then checked on an Agilent 2100 Bioanalyzer.

Input material: peripheral blood. This sequence originates from an adult man with Graves' ophthalmopathy. The chain links TRBV3-1 with TRBJ2-5, with the D gene call left open. The CDR3 here reads CASSQGLRETQYC. The DNA sequence is TGTGCCAGCAGCCAAGGCCTTAGGGAGACCCAGTACTGC.